The text below deals with one TCR beta chain. Its antigen remains unknown. This CDR3 comprises 14 residues. Germline V gives CDR1 MDHEN, CDR2 SYDVKM. The V end was cut by 3 bases, the J end by 4 bases, with 10 bases between. This sample is part of a study of graft-versus-host responses after intestinal transplantation. Study details: Multivisceral, liver-intestinal, or isolated intestinal transplants were given to recipients. Notes on the study in general: Across patients carrying graft-donor T cell macrochimerism, allografts held high graft-versus-host to host-versus-graft clonal ratios. After transplant, early declines in HvG clones were associated with peak levels of circulating GvH clones.

Sequenced by immunoSEQ multiplex PCR; TCRdb stores in-frame clones only, minus some. The data hold 90,000 to 150,000 clones, with roughly 95% observed a single time. The chain has TRBV28 and TRBJ1-3; D is uncertain. The clonotype originates from a human donor who received an intestinal transplant. The specimen comprised unstimulated CD8+ T cells sorted from spleen or lymph node cells, sampled before intestinal transplant. The CDR3 DNA follows: TGTGCCAGCAGTTTTCTGGGCTCGGGAAACACCATATATTTT. It is translated as CASSFLGSGNTIYF.